This T cell receptor beta chain was found in a study of blood T cell repertoires in COVID-19. Assay: immunoSEQ multiplex PCR; the TCRdb copy retains only in-frame clones and omits some. The repertoire has 120,000 to 150,000 clones, roughly 87% of them found once; the top ten carry roughly 3.9%. Trimming took 4 bases from V and 0 from J, leaving 13 bases between them. The CDR3 contains 16 residues. Germline V CDR1 and CDR2: LNHDA, SQIVND (reference sequence). The sample taken for sequencing was PBMCs or T cells enriched from blood (not recorded which). The clonotype comes from a woman aged 40 to 50 who had been exposed to COVID-19. The rearrangement links TRBV19 to TRBJ1-5; D is perhaps TRBD1 (5 bases). CDR3 loop: CASSKGAHTSNQPQHF. The CDR3 bases are TGTGCCAGTAGTAAAGGGGCACATACTAGCAATCAGCCCCAGCATTTT.